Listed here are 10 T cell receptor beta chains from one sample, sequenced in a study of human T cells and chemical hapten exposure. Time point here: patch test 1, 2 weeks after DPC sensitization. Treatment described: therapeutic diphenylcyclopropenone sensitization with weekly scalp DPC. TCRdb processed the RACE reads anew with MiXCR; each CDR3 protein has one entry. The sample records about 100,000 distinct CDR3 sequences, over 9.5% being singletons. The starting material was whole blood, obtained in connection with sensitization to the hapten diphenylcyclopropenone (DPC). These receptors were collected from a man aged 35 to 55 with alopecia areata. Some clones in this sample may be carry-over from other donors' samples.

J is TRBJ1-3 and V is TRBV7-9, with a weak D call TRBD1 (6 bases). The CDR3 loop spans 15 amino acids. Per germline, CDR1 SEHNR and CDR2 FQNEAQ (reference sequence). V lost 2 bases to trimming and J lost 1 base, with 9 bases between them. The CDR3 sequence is CASSLTGLSGNTIYF. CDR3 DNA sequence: TGTGCCAGCAGCTTAACAGGGCTTTCTGGAAACACCATATATTTT.

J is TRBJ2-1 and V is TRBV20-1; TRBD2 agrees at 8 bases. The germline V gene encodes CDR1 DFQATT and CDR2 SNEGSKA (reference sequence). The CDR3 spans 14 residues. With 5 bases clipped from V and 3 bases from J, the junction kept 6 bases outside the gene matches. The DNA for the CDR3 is TGCAGTGCTCGAGCGGGAGCGAACTACAATGAGCAGTTCTTC. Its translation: CSARAGANYNEQFF.

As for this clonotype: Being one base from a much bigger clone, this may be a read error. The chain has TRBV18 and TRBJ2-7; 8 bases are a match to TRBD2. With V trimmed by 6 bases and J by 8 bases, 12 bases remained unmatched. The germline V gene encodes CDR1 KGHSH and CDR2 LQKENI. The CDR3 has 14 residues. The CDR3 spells CASSSRAGENKQYV. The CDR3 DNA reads TGTGCCAGCTCCTCCCGAGCGGGAGAAAACAAGCAGTACGTC.

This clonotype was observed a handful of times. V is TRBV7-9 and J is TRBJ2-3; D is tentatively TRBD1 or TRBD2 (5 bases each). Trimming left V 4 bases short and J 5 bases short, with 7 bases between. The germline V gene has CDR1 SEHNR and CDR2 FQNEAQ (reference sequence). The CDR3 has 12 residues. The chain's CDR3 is CASSWGRDTQYF. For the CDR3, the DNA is TGTGCCAGCAGCTGGGGGAGAGATACGCAGTATTTT.

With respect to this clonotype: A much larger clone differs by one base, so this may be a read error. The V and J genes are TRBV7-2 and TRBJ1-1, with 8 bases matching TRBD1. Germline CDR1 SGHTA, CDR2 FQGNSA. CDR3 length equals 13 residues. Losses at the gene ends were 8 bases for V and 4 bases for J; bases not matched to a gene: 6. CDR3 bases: TGTGCCAGCCGAGTACAGGGGGTCACTGAAGCTTTCTTT. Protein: CASRVQGVTEAFF.

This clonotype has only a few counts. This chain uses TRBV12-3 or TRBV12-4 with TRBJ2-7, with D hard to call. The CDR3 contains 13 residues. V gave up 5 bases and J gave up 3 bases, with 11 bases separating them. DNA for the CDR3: TGTGCCAGCAGTCCCGGAGTTGTCTACGAGCAGTACGTC. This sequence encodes CASSPGVVYEQYV.

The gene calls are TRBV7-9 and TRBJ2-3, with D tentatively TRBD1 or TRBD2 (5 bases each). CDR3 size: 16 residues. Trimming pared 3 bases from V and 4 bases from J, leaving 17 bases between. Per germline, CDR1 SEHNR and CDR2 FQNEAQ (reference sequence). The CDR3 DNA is TGTGCCAGCAGCTTTGCAGGCGGACTGGGGGCAGATACGCAGTATTTT. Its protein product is CASSFAGGLGADTQYF.

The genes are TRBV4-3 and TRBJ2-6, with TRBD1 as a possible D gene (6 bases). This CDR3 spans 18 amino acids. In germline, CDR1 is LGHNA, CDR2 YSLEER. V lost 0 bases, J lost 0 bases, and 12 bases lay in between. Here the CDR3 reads CASSQESGQSSGANVLTF. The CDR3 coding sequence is TGCGCCAGCAGCCAAGAGTCGGGACAAAGCTCTGGGGCCAACGTCCTGACTTTC.

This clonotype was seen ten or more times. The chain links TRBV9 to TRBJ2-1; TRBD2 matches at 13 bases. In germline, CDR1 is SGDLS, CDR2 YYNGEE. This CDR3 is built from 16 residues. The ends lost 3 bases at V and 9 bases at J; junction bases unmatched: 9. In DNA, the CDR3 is TGTGCCAGCAGCGGCGGGACTAGCGGGATCAGGGGTGAGCAGTTCTTC. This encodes CASSGGTSGIRGEQFF.

CDR3: CASNRQGRSEQFF. The CDR3 bases are TGTGCCAGCAATCGACAGGGGCGAAGTGAGCAGTTCTTC. The chain links TRBV7-9 to TRBJ2-1; 8 bases align to TRBD1. Germline CDR1 SEHNR, CDR2 FQNEAQ (reference sequence). V shed 7 bases and J 9 bases; nucleotides not matched to a gene: 8. This CDR3 contains 13 residues. Drawing the rest from reference TRBV7-9 and TRBJ2-1, the complete variable domain is DTGVSQNPRHKITKRGQNVTFRCDPISEHNRLYWYRQTLGQGPEFLTYFQNEAQLEKSRLLSDRFSAERPKGSFSTLEIQRTEQGDSAMYLCASNRQGRSEQFFGPGTRLTVL.